The rows below give T cell receptor beta chains drawn from one sample of a study of CD8 T cells in Susac syndrome. A single record per CDR3 protein comes from TCRdb applying MiXCR to the immunoSEQ multiplex PCR reads. Of about 250,000 distinct CDR3 sequences in the sample, around 93% are singletons; the top ten hold around 0.067%. Material: CD4+ T cells from PBMCs. The source is a human donor with multiple sclerosis. Both conserved end residues are part of each CDR3. A D gene is named only where the DNA matches it firmly. A row's size may be missing; if present it is once, few, many or a size class.

TRBJ2-7 TRBV3-1 - - CASSQDRASRYEQYF TGTGCCAGCAGCCAAGATCGGGCCTCGCGTTACGAGCAGTACTTC
TRBJ1-2 TRBV5-4 TRBD1 - CASRTGRGGYTF TGTGCCAGCAGGACAGGGAGGGGTGGCTACACCTTC
TRBJ2-5 TRBV19 - - CASRIGETQYF TGTGCCAGTAGGATTGGAGAGACCCAGTACTTC
TRBJ1-2 TRBV18 TRBD1 - CASSPRTGGAGGYTF TGTGCCAGCTCACCTCGGACAGGGGGCGCTGGGGGCTACACCTTC
TRBJ2-5 TRBV4-2 TRBD2 - CASSPGGEGRETQYF TGTGCCAGCAGCCCTGGGGGGGAAGGTCGGGAGACCCAGTACTTC
TRBJ2-5 TRBV20-1 - - CSARQGGETQYF TGCAGTGCTAGACAGGGAGGCGAGACCCAGTACTTC
TRBJ2-1 TRBV19 - - CASSIATPSRSYNEQFF TGTGCCAGTAGTATCGCGACTCCCTCCCGTTCCTACAATGAGCAGTTCTTC
TRBJ2-1 TRBV6-1 TRBD2 - CASSGGTSGRPSYNEQFF TGTGCCAGCAGTGGGGGGACTAGCGGGAGGCCCTCCTACAATGAGCAGTTCTTC
TRBJ1-5 TRBV12-3/TRBV12-4 - - CASRQGNSNQPQHF TGTGCCAGCAGGCAGGGGAATAGCAATCAGCCCCAGCATTTT
TRBJ1-2 TRBV3-1 - - CASSQEGRPNYGYTF TGTGCCAGCAGCCAAGAGGGTCGGCCCAACTATGGCTACACCTTC
TRBJ1-1 TRBV5-1 - - CASSRKGDLNTEAFF TGCGCCAGCAGCCGAAAGGGGGACTTGAACACTGAAGCTTTCTTT
TRBJ1-4 TRBV5-6 - - CASSFLGEVEKLFF TGTGCCAGCAGCTTCCTGGGGGAGGTTGAAAAACTGTTTTTT
TRBJ2-7 TRBV20-1 - - CSARDMAVYEQYF TGCAGTGCTAGAGATATGGCGGTCTACGAGCAGTACTTC
TRBJ1-2 TRBV28 - - CASSLGGPMDGYTF TGTGCCAGCAGTTTAGGGGGGCCAATGGATGGCTACACCTTC
TRBJ1-5 TRBV19 - - CASDGTAGNQPQHF TGTGCCAGCGACGGAACAGCTGGCAATCAGCCCCAGCATTTT
TRBJ1-2 TRBV7-3 - - CASSLSTEGYTF TGTGCCAGCAGCTTATCTACTGAAGGCTACACCTTC
TRBJ2-7 TRBV20-1 TRBD1 - CSAVPGQGLRGQYF TGCAGTGCTGTACCGGGACAGGGACTACGAGGGCAGTACTTC
TRBJ1-1 TRBV3-1 TRBD1 - CASSQGQGHSEAFF TGTGCCAGCAGCCAGGGACAGGGTCATTCTGAAGCTTTCTTT
TRBJ2-2 TRBV9 - - CASSVLHGTGELFF TGTGCCAGCAGCGTCCTCCATGGCACCGGGGAGCTGTTTTTT
TRBJ2-5 TRBV20-1 TRBD2 - CSATTSGGQETQYF TGCAGTGCTACGACTAGCGGGGGGCAAGAGACCCAGTACTTC
TRBJ1-2 TRBV5-6 - - CASTEIRSWTYYGYTF TGTGCCAGCACCGAAATTAGGTCATGGACCTACTATGGCTACACCTTC
TRBJ1-2 TRBV5-4 - - CASSPTGRRVHGYTF TGTGCCAGCAGCCCCACGGGGAGGAGGGTCCATGGCTACACCTTC
TRBJ1-2 TRBV27 - - CASSLWAGNYGYTF TGTGCCAGCAGTTTATGGGCCGGGAACTATGGCTACACCTTC
TRBJ2-7 TRBV14 - once CASSQVFHEQYF TGTGCCAGCAGCCAGGTGTTCCACGAGCAGTACTTC
TRBJ2-7 TRBV7-3 TRBD1 - CASSADRGHSYEQYF TGTGCCAGCAGCGCGGACAGGGGGCACTCCTACGAGCAGTACTTC
TRBJ2-3 TRBV7-3 - - CASSLGGVDTDTQYF TGTGCCAGCAGCTTAGGCGGGGTGGACACAGATACGCAGTATTTT
TRBJ2-3 TRBV5-1 TRBD2 - CASSPGLAGGRSTDTQYF TGCGCCAGCAGCCCGGGACTAGCGGGGGGGCGAAGTACAGATACGCAGTATTTT
TRBJ1-1 TRBV6-5 - - CASSRGGAGPEAFF TGTGCCAGCAGCCGAGGGGGAGCCGGGCCTGAAGCTTTCTTT
TRBJ2-3 TRBV9 - - CASSVSGNTDTQYF TGTGCCAGCAGCGTTTCGGGCAACACAGATACGCAGTATTTT
TRBJ2-6 TRBV11-2 - once CASSHVPGTGANVLTF TGTGCCAGCAGCCACGTCCCGGGGACTGGGGCCAACGTCCTGACTTTC
TRBJ1-4 TRBV4-1 - - CASSQDRDRTNEKLFF TGCGCCAGCAGCCAAGATCGTGACAGAACTAATGAAAAACTGTTTTTT
TRBJ1-1 TRBV6-2/TRBV6-3 - - CASSYPVRRARVNTEAFF TGTGCCAGCAGTTACCCAGTGAGGCGGGCTCGGGTGAACACTGAAGCTTTCTTT
TRBJ2-3 TRBV24-1 - - CATSDWGGSTDTQYF TGTGCCACCAGTGACTGGGGCGGAAGCACAGATACGCAGTATTTT